The present TCR beta chain was sequenced within a study of blood T cell repertoires in COVID-19. Study overall: The origin of the acute and convalescent COVID-19 samples was the United States, Italy and Spain.

TCRdb keeps only in-frame clones here, not all; method: immunoSEQ multiplex PCR. The repertoire holds some 230,000 clones, with around 81% as singletons. V was clipped by 5 bases and J by 7 bases, with 14 bases between them. Germline V lookup: CDR1 SGHTA, CDR2 FQGNSA. CDR3 size: 14 residues. The receptor's source is an older woman with acute or convalescent COVID-19. Sequencing was carried out using peripheral blood. This chain uses TRBV7-2 with TRBJ2-2, with a possible D match to TRBD2 (6 bases). The CDR3 sequence is CASSPTSTGGELFF. CDR3 DNA sequence: TGTGCCAGCAGCCCAACTAGCACCGGCGGGGAGCTGTTTTTT.